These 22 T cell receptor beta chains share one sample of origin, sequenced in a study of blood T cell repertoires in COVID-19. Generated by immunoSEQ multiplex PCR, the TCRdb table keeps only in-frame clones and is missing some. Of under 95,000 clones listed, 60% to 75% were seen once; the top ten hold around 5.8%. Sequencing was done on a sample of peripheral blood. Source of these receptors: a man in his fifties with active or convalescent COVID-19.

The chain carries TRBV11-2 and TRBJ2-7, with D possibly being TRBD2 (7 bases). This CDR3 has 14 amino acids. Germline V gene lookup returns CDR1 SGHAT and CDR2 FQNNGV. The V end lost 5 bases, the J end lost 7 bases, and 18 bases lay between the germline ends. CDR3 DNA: TGTGCCAGCAGCGTGGGGGGGGCAGCGTGGGAGCAGTACTTC. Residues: CASSVGGAAWEQYF.

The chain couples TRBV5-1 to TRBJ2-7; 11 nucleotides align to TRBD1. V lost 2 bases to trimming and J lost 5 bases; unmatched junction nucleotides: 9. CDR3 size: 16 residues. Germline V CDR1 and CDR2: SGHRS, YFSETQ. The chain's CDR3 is CASSFDGTGGGNEQYF. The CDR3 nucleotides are TGCGCCAGCAGCTTCGACGGGACAGGGGGAGGAAACGAGCAGTACTTC.

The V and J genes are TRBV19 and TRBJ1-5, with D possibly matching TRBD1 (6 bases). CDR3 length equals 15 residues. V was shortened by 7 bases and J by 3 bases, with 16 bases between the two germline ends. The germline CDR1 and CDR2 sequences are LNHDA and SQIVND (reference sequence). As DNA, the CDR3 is TGTGCCAGTAACCAGGGGATTTCGGACAATCAGCCCCAGCATTTT. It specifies CASNQGISDNQPQHF.

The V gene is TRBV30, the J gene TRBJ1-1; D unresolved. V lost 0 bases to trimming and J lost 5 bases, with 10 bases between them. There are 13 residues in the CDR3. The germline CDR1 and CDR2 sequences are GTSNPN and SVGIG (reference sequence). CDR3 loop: CAWSVVGETEAFF. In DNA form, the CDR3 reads TGTGCCTGGAGTGTAGTTGGAGAGACTGAAGCTTTCTTT.

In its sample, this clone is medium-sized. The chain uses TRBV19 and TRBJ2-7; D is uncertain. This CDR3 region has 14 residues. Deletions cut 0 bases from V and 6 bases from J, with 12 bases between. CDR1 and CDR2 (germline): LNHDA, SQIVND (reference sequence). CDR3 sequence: CASSIDILVGEQYF. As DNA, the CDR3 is TGTGCCAGTAGTATAGATATTCTCGTCGGCGAGCAGTACTTC.

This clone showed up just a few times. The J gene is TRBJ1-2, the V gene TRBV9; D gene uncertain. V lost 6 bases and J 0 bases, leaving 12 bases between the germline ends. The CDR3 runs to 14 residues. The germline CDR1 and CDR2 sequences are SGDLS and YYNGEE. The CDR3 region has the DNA TGTGCCAGCACCTCGACTTTAGCTAACTATGGCTACACCTTC. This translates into CASTSTLANYGYTF.

CDR3 bases: TGTGCCAGCATCTCGGCGGGATATGGCACAGATACGCAGTATTTT. This codes for CASISAGYGTDTQYF. The rearrangement joins TRBV28 to TRBJ2-3; D may be TRBD2 (6 bases). V was clipped by 7 bases and J by 1 base, with 15 bases between them. Germline V gives CDR1 MDHEN, CDR2 SYDVKM. CDR3 size: 15 residues.

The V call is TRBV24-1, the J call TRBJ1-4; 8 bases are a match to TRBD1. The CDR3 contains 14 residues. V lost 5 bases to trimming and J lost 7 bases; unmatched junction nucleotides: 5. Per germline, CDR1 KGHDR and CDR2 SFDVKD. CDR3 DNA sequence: TGTGCCACCAGTGGGGGGGACAGGCCTGAAAAACTGTTTTTT. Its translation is CATSGGDRPEKLFF.

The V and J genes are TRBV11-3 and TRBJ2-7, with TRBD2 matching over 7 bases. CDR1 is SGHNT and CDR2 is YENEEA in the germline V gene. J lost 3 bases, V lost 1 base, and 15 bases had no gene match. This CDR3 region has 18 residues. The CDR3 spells CASSLGGGPRGPLYEQYF. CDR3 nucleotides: TGTGCCAGCAGCTTAGGGGGGGGTCCTAGAGGTCCCCTCTACGAGCAGTACTTC.

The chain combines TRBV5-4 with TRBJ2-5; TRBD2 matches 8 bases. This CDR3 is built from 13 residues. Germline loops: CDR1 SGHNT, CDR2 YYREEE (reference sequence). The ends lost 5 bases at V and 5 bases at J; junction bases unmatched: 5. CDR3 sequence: CASRSAGDETQYF. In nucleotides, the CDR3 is TGTGCCAGCAGATCAGCGGGGGATGAGACCCAGTACTTC.

Written as DNA, the CDR3 is TGTGCCACCACACGAAACAGGATAAACACTGAAGCTTTCTTT. This gives the protein CATTRNRINTEAFF. The chain recombines TRBV6-5 with TRBJ1-1; weak D call: TRBD1 (5 bases). The V end lost 10 bases, the J end lost 2 bases, and 17 bases lay between the germline ends. The CDR3 is made up of 14 amino acids. From germline, CDR1 is MNHEY and CDR2 SVGAGI.

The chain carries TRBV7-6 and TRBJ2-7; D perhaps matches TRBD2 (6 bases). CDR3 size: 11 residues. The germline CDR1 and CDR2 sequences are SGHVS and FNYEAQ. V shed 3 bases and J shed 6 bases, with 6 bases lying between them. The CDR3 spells CASSFGGEQYF. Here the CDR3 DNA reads TGTGCCAGCAGCTTCGGGGGCGAGCAGTACTTC.

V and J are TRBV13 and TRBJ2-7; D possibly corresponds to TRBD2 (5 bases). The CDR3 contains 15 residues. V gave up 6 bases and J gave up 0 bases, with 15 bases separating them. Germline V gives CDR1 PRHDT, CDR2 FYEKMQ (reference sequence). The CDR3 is CASSDRGSVSYEQYF. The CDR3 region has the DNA TGTGCCAGCAGTGATCGGGGTAGCGTCTCCTACGAGCAGTACTTC.

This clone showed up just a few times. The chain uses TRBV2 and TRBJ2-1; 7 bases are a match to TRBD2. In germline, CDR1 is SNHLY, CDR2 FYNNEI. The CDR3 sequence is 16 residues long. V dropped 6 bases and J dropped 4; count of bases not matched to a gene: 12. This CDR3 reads CASRSPEAGSYNEQFF. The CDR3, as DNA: TGTGCCAGCAGGTCCCCAGAAGCGGGGAGTTACAATGAGCAGTTCTTC.

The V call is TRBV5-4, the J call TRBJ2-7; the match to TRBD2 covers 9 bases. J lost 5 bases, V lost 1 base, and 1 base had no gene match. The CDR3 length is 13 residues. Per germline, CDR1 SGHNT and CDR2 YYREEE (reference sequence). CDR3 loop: CASSLLAGNEQYF. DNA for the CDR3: TGTGCCAGCAGCTTGCTAGCGGGGAACGAGCAGTACTTC.

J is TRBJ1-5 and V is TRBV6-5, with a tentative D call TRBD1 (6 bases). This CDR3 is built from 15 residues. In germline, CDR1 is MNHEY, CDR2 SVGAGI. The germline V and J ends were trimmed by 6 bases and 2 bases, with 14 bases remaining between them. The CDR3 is CASRPGQQGNQPQHF. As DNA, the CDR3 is TGTGCCAGCAGGCCCGGACAGCAAGGCAATCAGCCCCAGCATTTT.

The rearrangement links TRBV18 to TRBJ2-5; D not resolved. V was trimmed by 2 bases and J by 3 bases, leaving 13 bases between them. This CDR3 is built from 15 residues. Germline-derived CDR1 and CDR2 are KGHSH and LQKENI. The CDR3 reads CASSPEVNTKETQYF. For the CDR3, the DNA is TGTGCCAGCTCACCAGAGGTCAACACCAAAGAGACCCAGTACTTC.

The CDR3 here is CASSLAGGTDTQYF. The CDR3 coding sequence is TGTGCCAGCAGCTTAGCGGGGGGCACAGATACGCAGTATTTT. The V call is TRBV11-2, the J call TRBJ2-3; D is possibly TRBD2 (6 bases). This CDR3 has 14 residues. Trimming cost V 1 base and J 1 base, with 6 bases left between them. From germline, CDR1 is SGHAT and CDR2 FQNNGV.

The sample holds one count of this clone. The CDR3 here is CASSRVRATDTQYF. DNA of the CDR3: TGTGCCAGCAGCAGGGTCAGGGCAACAGATACGCAGTATTTT. This chain links TRBV21-1 with TRBJ2-3; TRBD1 reflects the table's D call only, with no check against the DNA. TRBV21-1 constitutes a pseudogene. CDR3 length equals 14 residues.

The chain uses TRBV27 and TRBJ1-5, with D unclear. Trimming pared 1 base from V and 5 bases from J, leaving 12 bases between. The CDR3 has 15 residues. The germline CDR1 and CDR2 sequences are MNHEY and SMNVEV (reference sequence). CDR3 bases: TGTGCCAGCAGTTTATTGGCAGGAACATATCAGCCCCAGCATTTT. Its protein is CASSLLAGTYQPQHF.

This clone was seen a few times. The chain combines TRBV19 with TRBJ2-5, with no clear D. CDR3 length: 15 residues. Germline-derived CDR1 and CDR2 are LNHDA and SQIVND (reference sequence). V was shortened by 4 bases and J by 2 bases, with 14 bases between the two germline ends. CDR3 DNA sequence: TGTGCCAGTAGTAACCGAGGCCGAGGACAAGAGACCCAGTACTTC. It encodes CASSNRGRGQETQYF.

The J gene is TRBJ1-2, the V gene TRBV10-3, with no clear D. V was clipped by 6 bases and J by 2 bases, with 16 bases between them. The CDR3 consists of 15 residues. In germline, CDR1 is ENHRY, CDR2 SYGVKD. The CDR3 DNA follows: TGTGCCATCAGGGCGGGATTAGAGCAGAACTATGGCTACACCTTC. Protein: CAIRAGLEQNYGYTF.